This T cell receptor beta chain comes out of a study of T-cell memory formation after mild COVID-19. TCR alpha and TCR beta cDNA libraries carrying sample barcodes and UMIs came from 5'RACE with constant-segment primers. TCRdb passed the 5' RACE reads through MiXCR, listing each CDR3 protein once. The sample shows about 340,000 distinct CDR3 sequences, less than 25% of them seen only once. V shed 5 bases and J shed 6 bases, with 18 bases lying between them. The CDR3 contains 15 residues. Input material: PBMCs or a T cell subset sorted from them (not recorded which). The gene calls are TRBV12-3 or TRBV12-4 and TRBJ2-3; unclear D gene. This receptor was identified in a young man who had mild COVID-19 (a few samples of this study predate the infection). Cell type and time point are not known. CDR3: CASSPSSGFGDTQYF. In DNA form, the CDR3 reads TGTGCCAGCAGTCCATCCTCCGGGTTTGGGGATACGCAGTATTTT.